Listed below are T cell receptor beta chains from one sample, sequenced in a study of shared clonotypes between healthy human individuals. Assay used: immunoSEQ multiplex PCR; TCRdb lists only in-frame clones, some missing. This table has 2 million or so clones, 85% to 95% appearing once. Specimen: naive CD4+ T cells sorted from blood. These receptors were obtained from a man aged 18 to 29 in good health. Each CDR3 is given with its conserved first and last residue. D genes are given only for firm matches. Size tells how often a clone was seen (once, few, many) or the class of an expanded clone, and some rows leave it out.

j_call d_call clone_size v_call cdr3_aa cdr3_nt
TRBJ2-5 TRBD1 . TRBV18 CASSTLSGQQETQYF TGTGCCAGCTCAACCCTGTCGGGACAGCAAGAGACCCAGTACTTC
TRBJ2-3 . . TRBV5-1 CASSLPAADTQYF TGCGCCAGCAGCTTGCCTGCTGCAGATACGCAGTATTTT
TRBJ1-4 . . TRBV10-1 CASSEGNRGEKLFF TGCGCCAGCAGTGAGGGAAATAGAGGTGAAAAACTGTTTTTT
TRBJ1-1 . . TRBV30 CAWSFGQGQAFF TGTGCCTGGAGCTTCGGGCAGGGGCAAGCTTTCTTT
TRBJ1-2 TRBD1 . TRBV18 CASSPQDREGYGYTF TGTGCCAGCTCACCCCAGGACAGGGAAGGCTATGGCTACACCTTC
TRBJ2-7 TRBD2 . TRBV6-5 CASSYSTSGSSYEQYF TGTGCCAGCAGTTACTCGACTAGCGGGAGTTCCTACGAGCAGTACTTC
TRBJ2-6 . . TRBV9 CASRQTSGANVLTF TGTGCCAGCAGACAGACCTCTGGGGCCAACGTCCTGACTTTC
TRBJ1-1 . . TRBV9 CASSVGSGRAFF TGTGCCAGCAGCGTAGGGTCAGGGAGAGCTTTCTTT
TRBJ2-5 . once TRBV6-5 CASSSRGHRQETQYF TGTGCCAGCAGTTCCCGAGGGCACCGGCAAGAGACCCAGTACTTC
TRBJ2-5 TRBD1 once TRBV27 CASSLLQGSMQPKETQYF TGTGCCAGCAGTTTGCTACAGGGGTCGATGCAGCCTAAAGAGACCCAGTACTTC
TRBJ2-2 TRBD2 . TRBV19 CASSARSLAGVGELFF TGTGCCAGTAGTGCGCGGTCACTAGCGGGAGTCGGGGAGCTGTTTTTT
TRBJ2-1 TRBD2 . TRBV7-2 CASSLVLRLAGDEQFF TGTGCCAGCAGCTTAGTGCTCAGACTAGCGGGAGACGAGCAGTTCTTC
TRBJ1-4 TRBD1 . TRBV19 CASSHPGGYEKLFF TGTGCCAGTAGTCACCCAGGGGGCTATGAAAAACTGTTTTTT
TRBJ2-7 TRBD2 . TRBV7-3 CASSLIRGTSGLAGGPGGNEQYF TGTGCCAGCAGCTTAATTCGCGGGACATCGGGACTAGCGGGAGGGCCCGGGGGGAACGAGCAGTACTTC
TRBJ2-5 TRBD1 . TRBV11-2 CASSLQGVKETQYF TGTGCCAGCAGCCTACAGGGGGTAAAAGAGACCCAGTACTTC
TRBJ2-1 . . TRBV5-6 CASSLAALREFF TGTGCCAGCAGCTTGGCCGCCCTTAGGGAGTTCTTC
TRBJ2-3 . . TRBV11-3 CASSTQGRTDTQYF TGTGCCAGCAGCACTCAGGGGCGCACAGATACGCAGTATTTT
TRBJ2-7 TRBD2 . TRBV15 CATSRDPSGGATSYEQYF TGTGCCACCAGCAGAGACCCTAGCGGGGGGGCTACTTCCTACGAGCAGTACTTC
TRBJ2-1 . . TRBV6-1 CASSAAAGRPGSSYNEQFF TGTGCCAGCAGTGCTGCCGCGGGCAGGCCGGGGAGCTCCTACAATGAGCAGTTCTTC
TRBJ1-2 . . TRBV6-5 CASSYRTGNNGYTF TGTGCCAGCAGTTACCGGACGGGTAACAATGGCTACACCTTC
TRBJ2-4 . . TRBV6-1 CASSAGENIQYF TGTGCCAGCAGTGCCGGGGAAAACATTCAGTACTTC
TRBJ1-3 . . TRBV10-1 CASSDQGLSGNTIYF TGCGCCAGCAGTGACCAGGGACTATCTGGAAACACCATATATTTT
TRBJ2-1 TRBD2 . TRBV30 CAWSGGASGIRDEQFF TGTGCCTGGAGTGGTGGAGCTAGCGGGATAAGGGATGAGCAGTTCTTC
TRBJ1-4 . . TRBV2 CASSVLPGANEKLFF TGTGCCAGCAGTGTGCTCCCAGGGGCTAATGAAAAACTGTTTTTT
TRBJ2-3 TRBD1 . TRBV5-1 CASSPGQGLDTQYF TGCGCCAGCAGCCCAGGACAGGGGCTGGATACGCAGTATTTT
TRBJ1-3 . . TRBV6-1 CASSEGLGSGNTIYF TGTGCCAGCAGTGAGGGCCTGGGTTCCGGAAACACCATATATTTT
TRBJ1-3 TRBD1 . TRBV28 CASSGQGSGNTIYF TGTGCCAGCAGTGGACAGGGCTCTGGAAACACCATATATTTT
TRBJ2-5 TRBD1 once TRBV25-1 CASSEPPDRGRQETQYF TGTGCCAGCAGTGAACCCCCGGACAGGGGGCGCCAAGAGACCCAGTACTTC
TRBJ1-1 TRBD1 . TRBV5-1 CASSLVAGGTEAFF TGCGCCAGCAGCTTGGTGGCAGGGGGTACCGAAGCTTTCTTT
TRBJ2-5 TRBD2 . TRBV7-2 CASSPRTSGSETQYF TGTGCCAGCAGCCCGCGGACTAGCGGGTCTGAGACCCAGTACTTC
TRBJ1-5 . . TRBV6-1 CASNPGYQPQHF TGTGCCAGCAATCCCGGTTATCAGCCCCAGCATTTT
TRBJ1-3 TRBD1 . TRBV6-5 CASSYSRQGAGNTIYF TGTGCCAGCAGTTACTCGAGACAGGGTGCCGGAAACACCATATATTTT
TRBJ2-3 . . TRBV6-4 CASSDLPGEADTQYF TGTGCCAGCAGTGACTTACCCGGGGAGGCAGATACGCAGTATTTT
TRBJ2-7 TRBD1 . TRBV9 CASSPRDRGSHEQYF TGTGCCAGCAGCCCTCGGGACAGGGGGTCCCACGAGCAGTACTTC
TRBJ1-4 . . TRBV7-6 CASTSAPGLVEKLFF TGTGCCAGCACCTCGGCTCCGGGGTTGGTGGAAAAACTGTTTTTT
TRBJ1-1 TRBD1 . TRBV5-1 CASSLGTGRKNTEAFF TGCGCCAGCAGCTTGGGGACAGGGAGGAAAAACACTGAAGCTTTCTTT
TRBJ2-5 . . TRBV9 CASSVGRGETQYF TGTGCCAGCAGCGTGGGTAGAGGAGAGACCCAGTACTTC
TRBJ2-7 TRBD2 . TRBV6-5 CASRSGTSAPKQYF TGTGCCAGCAGATCCGGGACTAGCGCCCCCAAGCAGTACTTC
TRBJ2-4 TRBD1 . TRBV29-1 CSVGQGGVENIQYF TGCAGCGTCGGACAGGGCGGTGTCGAAAACATTCAGTACTTC
TRBJ2-7 . once TRBV6-1 CASSAGDASCEQYF TGTGCCAGCAGTGCAGGGGACGCCTCCTGCGAGCAGTACTTC
TRBJ1-1 . . TRBV7-2 CASSHPNTEAFF TGTGCCAGCAGTCACCCGAACACTGAAGCTTTCTTT